A single sample is the source of the 27 T cell receptor beta chains below, sequenced in a study of T cell responses to AZD1222 COVID-19 vaccine. Data came from immunoSEQ multiplex PCR; TCRdb stores just in-frame clones and leaves some out. Of 80,000 to 85,000 clones listed, around 93% are singletons. The sequenced sample was peripheral blood, obtained 28 days after the second AZD1222 dose. These receptors were obtained from an adult who received the AZD1222 COVID-19 vaccine.

This clone appeared a single time. The chain is built from TRBV5-1 and TRBJ1-1; 9 bases line up with TRBD1. The CDR3 spans 15 residues. Germline CDR1 SGHRS, CDR2 YFSETQ. V lost 3 bases to trimming and J lost 6 bases; unmatched junction nucleotides: 9. The CDR3 here is CASSWGDREKAEAFF. In DNA, the CDR3 is TGCGCCAGCAGCTGGGGGGACAGGGAAAAAGCTGAAGCTTTCTTT.

The J gene is TRBJ1-1, the V gene TRBV5-1; a weak D match, TRBD1 (5 bases). V dropped 3 bases and J dropped 0 bases, with 18 bases sitting between them. This CDR3 contains 17 residues. Per germline, CDR1 SGHRS and CDR2 YFSETQ. CDR3 in DNA: TGCGCCAGCAGCTGGAGAGGGGCTCAACGCATGAACACTGAAGCTTTCTTT. It codes for CASSWRGAQRMNTEAFF.

V gene TRBV20-1 combines with J gene TRBJ2-2; no clear D. The CDR3 contains 11 residues. Trimming stripped 4 bases from V and 9 bases from J, with 9 bases between. Germline values: CDR1 DFQATT, CDR2 SNEGSKA (reference sequence). The CDR3 region has the DNA TGCAGTGCTATCTATCGTAGGGAGCTGTTTTTT. Translation gives CSAIYRRELFF.

V is TRBV28 and J is TRBJ2-3, with TRBD2 identical over 13 bases. Looked up from germline, CDR1 is MDHEN and CDR2 is SYDVKM. The CDR3 length is 17 residues. Trimming at V came to 5 bases and at J to 5 bases, leaving 10 bases not matched to a gene. As DNA, the CDR3 is TGTGCCAGCAGTCTCCAGACTAGCGGGAGGTTAGGAGATACGCAGTATTTT. Residues: CASSLQTSGRLGDTQYF.

This clone was seen just once. The rearrangement uses TRBV6-5 and TRBJ2-5; D might be TRBD2 (5 bases). Trimming removed 4 bases from V and 5 bases from J, with 17 bases in between. Germline CDR1 is MNHEY and CDR2 is SVGAGI. The CDR3 is 15 residues long. The CDR3 DNA follows: TGTGCCAGCAGTTCCCCGAGGGCGGCCCTGGAGACCCAGTACTTC. This translates into CASSSPRAALETQYF.

V is TRBV19 and J is TRBJ2-1, with TRBD2 identical over 10 bases. This CDR3 contains 15 residues. Unmatched junction bases numbered 9, after V lost 5 bases and J lost 8 bases. The germline gives CDR1 LNHDA, CDR2 SQIVND (reference sequence). The CDR3 reads CASSRASGRVHEQFF. CDR3 nucleotide sequence: TGTGCCAGTAGTCGTGCTAGCGGGAGAGTCCATGAGCAGTTCTTC. The complete variable domain, with remaining parts taken from reference TRBV19 and TRBJ2-1, reads DGGITQSPKYLFRKEGQNVTLSCEQNLNHDAMYWYRQDPGQGLRLIYYSQIVNDFQKGDIAEGYSVSREKKESFPLTVTSAQKNPTAFYLCASSRASGRVHEQFFGPGTRLTVL.

The genes are TRBV9 and TRBJ2-2, with D possibly TRBD2 on 5 matching bases. The CDR3 has 15 amino acids. CDR1 is SGDLS and CDR2 is YYNGEE in the germline V gene. Trimming stripped 4 bases from V and 4 bases from J, with 14 bases between. The CDR3 DNA is TGTGCCAGCAGCCCCGGACTTCACGGCACCGGGGAGCTGTTTTTT. This gives the protein CASSPGLHGTGELFF. The whole variable domain, filled in from reference TRBV9 and TRBJ2-2, reads DSGVTQTPKHLITATGQRVTLRCSPRSGDLSVYWYQQSLDQGLQFLIQYYNGEERAKGNILERFSAQQFPDLHSELNLSSLELGDSALYFCASSPGLHGTGELFFGEGSRLTVL.

The rearrangement joins TRBV11-2 to TRBJ1-1; D perhaps matches TRBD1 (6 bases). V dropped 7 bases and J dropped 4 bases, with 13 bases sitting between them. The CDR3 consists of 13 residues. Germline CDR1 SGHAT, CDR2 FQNNGV. CDR3: CASTQGWSTEAFF. The CDR3 DNA follows: TGTGCCAGCACCCAGGGGTGGAGCACTGAAGCTTTCTTT.

This chain links TRBV18 with TRBJ1-2; the D gene is possibly TRBD1 (6 bases). The CDR3 sequence is 15 residues long. The germline gives CDR1 KGHSH, CDR2 LQKENI. V lost 2 bases, J lost 0 bases, and 10 bases lay in between. The CDR3 coding sequence is TGTGCCAGCTCACCAGCGGAGGGGGCTAACTATGGCTACACCTTC. This encodes CASSPAEGANYGYTF. Full variable domain (rest looked up from reference TRBV18 and TRBJ1-2): NAGVMQNPRHLVRRRGQEARLRCSPMKGHSHVYWYRQLPEEGLKFMVYLQKENIIDESGMPKERFSAEFPKEGPSILRIQQVVRGDSAAYFCASSPAEGANYGYTFGSGTRLTVV.

The V call is TRBV18, the J call TRBJ1-4, with D possibly matching TRBD1 (6 bases). V lost 2 bases and J 8 bases, leaving 12 bases between the germline ends. The CDR3 is 14 amino acids. The V gene's germline CDR1 is KGHSH and CDR2 LQKENI. CDR3 DNA: TGTGCCAGCTCACCAGTTACAGGGAACGAAAAACTGTTTTTT. The encoded protein is CASSPVTGNEKLFF.

The gene calls are TRBV7-8 and TRBJ2-7; D unresolved. The germline gives CDR1 SGHVS, CDR2 FQNEAQ. V was trimmed by 5 bases and J by 7 bases, leaving 9 bases between them. The CDR3 contains 11 residues. The CDR3 here is CASSPYREQYF. DNA for the CDR3: TGTGCCAGCAGCCCCTACCGGGAGCAGTACTTC.

This clone has a handful of counts. The rearrangement uses TRBV9 and TRBJ1-1, with 7 bases that match TRBD1. CDR1 is SGDLS, CDR2 YYNGEE, per germline. Germline trimming cut 1 base from V and 3 bases from J; bases unmatched to any gene: 3. The CDR3 sequence is 14 residues long. For the CDR3, the DNA is TGTGCCAGCAGCGTAACAGGGGCGGACACTGAAGCTTTCTTT. It codes for CASSVTGADTEAFF.

The chain carries TRBV28 and TRBJ1-2; 9 bases agree with TRBD1. With V trimmed by 6 bases and J by 4 bases, 9 bases remained unmatched. CDR1 and CDR2 (germline): MDHEN, SYDVKM. The CDR3 length is 15 residues. The CDR3 nucleotides are TGTGCCAGCAGGGATGGTTCGGACAGGGGCTATGGCTACACCTTC. Its protein product is CASRDGSDRGYGYTF.

The rearrangement joins TRBV7-3 to TRBJ1-6; D might be TRBD1 (5 bases). The germline V and J ends were trimmed by 4 bases and 7 bases, with 11 bases remaining between them. CDR3 length equals 14 residues. Germline V gene lookup returns CDR1 SGHTA and CDR2 FQGTGA. The CDR3 spells CASSSRGSNSPLHF. CDR3 bases: TGTGCCAGCAGCTCCCGGGGCAGCAATTCACCCCTCCACTTT. Looking up the rest from reference TRBV7-3 and TRBJ1-6 gives the full variable domain: GAGVSQTPSNKVTEKGKYVELRCDPISGHTALYWYRQSLGQGPEFLIYFQGTGAADDSGLPNDRFFAVRPEGSVSTLKIQRTERGDSAVYLCASSSRGSNSPLHFGNGTRLTVT.

The count of this clone is one. The chain couples TRBV6-1 to TRBJ2-5, with a tentative D call TRBD1 (5 bases). Trimming removed 0 bases at V and 2 bases at J, with 10 bases between. The CDR3 is made up of 15 amino acids. In germline, CDR1 is MNHNS, CDR2 SASEGT. The CDR3 loop reads CASSEARTRQETQYF. CDR3 sequence (DNA): TGTGCCAGCAGTGAAGCTAGGACAAGACAAGAGACCCAGTACTTC.

This chain uses TRBV3-1 (or the pseudogene TRBV3-2) with TRBJ2-5, with 7 positions matching TRBD1. V shed 3 bases, J shed 4 bases, and the junction held 8 bases outside the gene matches. The CDR3 has 15 amino acids. Germline CDR1 LGHDT, CDR2 YNNKEL (reference sequence). This chain's CDR3 is CASSQTTGLGETQYF. CDR3 sequence (DNA): TGTGCCAGCAGCCAGACGACAGGGTTGGGAGAGACCCAGTACTTC.

The chain combines TRBV29-1 with TRBJ2-5; 8 bases fit TRBD1. Germline V gene sequence: CDR1 SQVTM, CDR2 ANQGSEA. With 1 base clipped from V and 5 bases from J, the junction kept 3 bases outside the gene matches. There are 13 residues in the CDR3. Written as DNA, the CDR3 is TGCAGCGTTGAAGGGACAGGGACGGAGACCCAGTACTTC. Translation gives CSVEGTGTETQYF. Full variable domain (remainder filled in from reference TRBV29-1 and TRBJ2-5): SAVISQKPSRDICQRGTSLTIQCQVDSQVTMMFWYRQQPGQSLTLIATANQGSEATYESGFVIDKFPISRPNLTFSTLTVSNMSPEDSSIYLCSVEGTGTETQYFGPGTRLLVL.

The chain combines TRBV5-1 with TRBJ2-3, with 7 positions matching TRBD1. J was trimmed by 0 bases and V by 4 bases; bases with no gene match: 8. The CDR3 has 16 amino acids. Germline V lookup: CDR1 SGHRS, CDR2 YFSETQ. The CDR3 loop reads CASSPGTDESTDTQYF. CDR3 DNA sequence: TGCGCCAGCAGCCCAGGGACAGATGAGAGCACAGATACGCAGTATTTT.

This rearrangement joins TRBV7-2 to TRBJ1-4, with D unclear. The V gene's germline CDR1 is SGHTA and CDR2 FQGNSA. The CDR3 is 16 residues long. Trimming took 1 base from V and 0 from J, leaving 9 bases between them. This CDR3 is CASSLVRTATNEKLFF. As DNA, the CDR3 is TGTGCCAGCAGCTTAGTCAGGACTGCAACTAATGAAAAACTGTTTTTT.

The V call is TRBV7-2, the J call TRBJ2-5; D might be TRBD2 (6 bases). V dropped 1 base and J dropped 2 bases, with 11 bases sitting between them. CDR3 length: 15 residues. Looked up from germline, CDR1 is SGHTA and CDR2 is FQGNSA. CDR3 DNA: TGTGCCAGCAGCTTAGACCTACTAGCTCAAGAGACCCAGTACTTC. Protein: CASSLDLLAQETQYF.

The chain couples TRBV3-1 (or the pseudogene TRBV3-2) to TRBJ1-3, with unresolved D. The CDR3 contains 14 residues. Trimming left V 8 bases short and J 8 bases short, with 19 bases between. The germline V gene has CDR1 LGHDT and CDR2 YNNKEL (reference sequence). CDR3 amino acids: CASLSNGRLDTIYF. The CDR3 coding sequence is TGTGCCAGCTTATCTAATGGGAGGTTGGACACCATATATTTT.

This clone showed up just a few times. The gene calls are TRBV5-4 and TRBJ1-2, with no clear D. With 3 bases removed from V and 2 bases from J, the gap between germline ends came to 8 bases. The CDR3 has 13 amino acids. Germline V CDR1 and CDR2: SGHNT, YYREEE (reference sequence). The CDR3 sequence is CASSSGRNYGYTF. CDR3 in DNA: TGTGCCAGCAGCTCTGGACGGAACTATGGCTACACCTTC.

The chain links TRBV18 to TRBJ2-2, with D possibly TRBD1 on 6 matching bases. The CDR3 is 18 residues long. Germline values: CDR1 KGHSH, CDR2 LQKENI. The V end lost 0 bases, the J end lost 3 bases, and 17 bases lay between the germline ends. CDR3 sequence reads: CASSPPVRRGDYTGELFF. CDR3 nucleotides: TGTGCCAGCTCACCACCGGTACGCAGGGGCGATTACACCGGGGAGCTGTTTTTT.

The chain has TRBV7-2 and TRBJ2-1, with D possibly matching TRBD2 (6 bases). The CDR3 totals 15 residues. V was trimmed by 5 bases and J by 0 bases, leaving 11 bases between them. Germline CDR1 SGHTA, CDR2 FQGNSA. The CDR3 coding sequence is TGTGCCAGCAGCCCCTTAGCGGCCTCCTACAATGAGCAGTTCTTC. This translates into CASSPLAASYNEQFF.

This clone was seen just once. The genes are TRBV4-3 and TRBJ2-7, with 9 bases identical to TRBD1. Looked up from germline, CDR1 is LGHNA and CDR2 is YSLEER. This CDR3 has 15 residues. With V trimmed by 4 bases and J by 2 bases, 6 bases remained unmatched. The CDR3 sequence: CASSRTGTGTYEQYF. The CDR3 DNA reads TGCGCCAGCAGCCGAACCGGGACAGGGACCTACGAGCAGTACTTC.

The chain is built from TRBV4-3 and TRBJ2-3; no clear D. V gave up 5 bases and J gave up 1 base, with 7 bases separating them. Germline V gene lookup returns CDR1 LGHNA and CDR2 YSLEER. The CDR3 has 13 amino acids. The CDR3: CASSTRGTDTQYF. CDR3 nucleotide sequence: TGCGCCAGCAGCACTCGGGGCACAGATACGCAGTATTTT.

This chain joins TRBV5-1 and TRBJ2-7, with TRBD1 matching 9 bases. From germline, CDR1 is SGHRS and CDR2 YFSETQ. With 3 bases clipped from V and 1 base from J, the junction kept 5 bases outside the gene matches. The CDR3 consists of 15 residues. The CDR3 nucleotides are TGCGCCAGCAGCTGGAGACAGGGGGGGTCCTACGAGCAGTACTTC. This gives the protein CASSWRQGGSYEQYF.